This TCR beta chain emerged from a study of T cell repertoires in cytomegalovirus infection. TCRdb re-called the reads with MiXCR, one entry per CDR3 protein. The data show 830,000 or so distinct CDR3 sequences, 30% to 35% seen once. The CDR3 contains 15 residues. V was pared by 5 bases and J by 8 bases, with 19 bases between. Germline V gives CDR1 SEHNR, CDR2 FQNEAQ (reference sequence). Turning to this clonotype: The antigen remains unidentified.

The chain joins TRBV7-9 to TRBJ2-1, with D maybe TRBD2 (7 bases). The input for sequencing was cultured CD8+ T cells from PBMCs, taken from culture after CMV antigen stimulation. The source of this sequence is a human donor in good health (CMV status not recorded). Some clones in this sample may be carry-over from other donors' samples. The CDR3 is CASSPWGGAMDEQFF. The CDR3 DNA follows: TGTGCCAGCAGCCCATGGGGGGGGGCTATGGATGAGCAGTTCTTC. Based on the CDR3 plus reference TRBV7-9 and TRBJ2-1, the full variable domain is DTGVSQNPRHKITKRGQNVTFRCDPISEHNRLYWYRQTLGQGPEFLTYFQNEAQLEKSRLLSDRFSAERPKGSFSTLEIQRTEQGDSAMYLCASSPWGGAMDEQFFGPGTRLTVL.